This record covers a single TCR beta chain. These data belong to a study of blood T cell repertoires in COVID-19. Study as a whole: Sites in the United States, Italy and Spain provided acute and convalescent COVID-19 samples. In each case, the material was cDNA or gDNA derived from T cells, B-cell-depleted T cells, or PBMCs.

The germline gives CDR1 LNHDA, CDR2 SQIVND (reference sequence). The length of the CDR3 is 16 residues. V lost 3 bases and J lost 6; bases outside the gene matches: 9. Study processing details: Reference gene primer amplification yielded estimated nucleated cell counts. Produced via immunoSEQ multiplex PCR; TCRdb's table is partial and in-frame only. V and J calls and clone size follow that table, whereas D and trimming were derived from the DNA. The table lists about 270,000 clones, less than 85% of them singletons. The specimen was peripheral blood. The sequence derives from a young woman with acute or convalescent COVID-19. This chain links TRBV19 with TRBJ2-1; 9 nucleotides match TRBD2. CDR3 loop: CASSIFLAGPSNEQFF. The CDR3, as DNA: TGTGCCAGTAGTATCTTCCTAGCGGGACCCTCCAATGAGCAGTTCTTC. The entire variable domain, with the rest obtained from reference TRBV19 and TRBJ2-1, is as follows: DGGITQSPKYLFRKEGQNVTLSCEQNLNHDAMYWYRQDPGQGLRLIYYSQIVNDFQKGDIAEGYSVSREKKESFPLTVTSAQKNPTAFYLCASSIFLAGPSNEQFFGPGTRLTVL.